One and the same sample provided the 26 T cell receptor beta chains below, sequenced in a study of blood T cell repertoires in COVID-19. Method: immunoSEQ multiplex PCR; TCRdb's copy keeps in-frame clones and lacks some. The sample has around 260,000 clones; 80% to 90% are singletons. The sequenced sample was peripheral blood. These receptor sequences come from a woman in her forties or fifties with acute or convalescent COVID-19.

This clone came up a few times. The genes are TRBV28 and TRBJ1-5, with D possibly being TRBD1 (5 bases). Germline CDR1 MDHEN, CDR2 SYDVKM. V lost 4 bases and J 0 bases, leaving 19 bases between the germline ends. The CDR3 is made up of 18 amino acids. The CDR3 protein is CASSSSGRGLLSNQPQHF. The CDR3 DNA reads as TGTGCCAGCAGTTCCTCAGGGAGGGGTCTGCTTAGCAATCAGCCCCAGCATTTT.

The rearrangement joins TRBV6-6 to TRBJ1-2; a weak D match, TRBD1 (6 bases). Germline values: CDR1 MNHNY, CDR2 SVGAGI (reference sequence). Trimming took 4 bases from V and 6 from J, leaving 12 bases between them. CDR3 size: 13 residues. The CDR3 nucleotides are TGTGCCAGCAGTTTCGGACAGCAGGATGGCTACACCTTC. Translated: CASSFGQQDGYTF.

The V and J genes are TRBV7-3 and TRBJ2-3; 7 bases align to TRBD2. Unmatched junction bases numbered 5, after V lost 9 bases and J lost 2 bases. In germline, CDR1 is SGHTA, CDR2 FQGTGA. The CDR3 consists of 13 residues. CDR3 DNA: TGTGCCAGTCAGCGGGGCCTCACAGATACGCAGTATTTT. Protein product: CASQRGLTDTQYF.

This chain uses TRBV18 with TRBJ1-3, with D perhaps TRBD1 (5 bases). Germline assignment: CDR1 KGHSH and CDR2 LQKENI. This CDR3 region has 15 residues. Between the trimmed V and J ends, which lost 5 bases and 0 bases, there was a span of 11 bases. The CDR3 DNA is TGTGCCAGCTCAACAGACAGACTCTCTGGAAACACCATATATTTT. Encoded protein: CASSTDRLSGNTIYF. Supplemented by reference TRBV18 and TRBJ1-3, the full variable domain reads NAGVMQNPRHLVRRRGQEARLRCSPMKGHSHVYWYRQLPEEGLKFMVYLQKENIIDESGMPKERFSAEFPKEGPSILRIQQVVRGDSAAYFCASSTDRLSGNTIYFGEGSWLTVV.

The V gene is TRBV7-9, the J gene TRBJ2-2, with 9 positions matching TRBD1. The CDR3 has 14 amino acids. Looked up from germline, CDR1 is SEHNR and CDR2 is FQNEAQ (reference sequence). The junction had 9 bases not matched to a gene; V was cut back by 11 bases and J by 5 bases. DNA of the CDR3: TGTGCCGGGGCCGGGACAGGGCGAACCGGGGAGCTGTTTTTT. This encodes CAGAGTGRTGELFF. Combining the CDR3 with reference TRBV7-9 and TRBJ2-2 gives the whole variable domain DTGVSQNPRHKITKRGQNVTFRCDPISEHNRLYWYRQTLGQGPEFLTYFQNEAQLEKSRLLSDRFSAERPKGSFSTLEIQRTEQGDSAMYLCAGAGTGRTGELFFGEGSRLTVL.

This sequence joins TRBV6-5 and TRBJ1-2, with D uncertain. CDR1 and CDR2 (germline): MNHEY, SVGAGI. V was shortened by 8 bases and J by 0 bases, with 13 bases between the two germline ends. This CDR3 is built from 14 residues. DNA of the CDR3: TGTGCCAGCGCAGGCCTCGGGGCTAACTATGGCTACACCTTC. Residues: CASAGLGANYGYTF.

The CDR3 loop is CASSQVGGDTQYF. The CDR3 DNA sequence: TGTGCCAGCAGCCAAGTCGGCGGAGATACGCAGTATTTT. The chain recombines TRBV14 with TRBJ2-3; D is uncertain. Germline assignment: CDR1 SGHDN and CDR2 FVKESK. The CDR3 is 13 residues long. Trimming stripped 1 base from V and 5 bases from J, with 7 bases between.

This chain links TRBV19 with TRBJ2-1, with TRBD2 matching over 12 bases. Germline CDR1 reads LNHDA; CDR2 reads SQIVND (reference sequence). With 4 bases clipped from V and 2 bases from J, the junction kept 6 bases outside the gene matches. The CDR3 length is 17 residues. As DNA, the CDR3 is TGTGCCAGTAGTAGCCAGACTAGCGGGAGTACCTACAATGAGCAGTTCTTC. It specifies CASSSQTSGSTYNEQFF.

The chain links TRBV6-5 to TRBJ2-5; D gene unclear. CDR3 length: 15 amino acids. Germline-derived CDR1 and CDR2 are MNHEY and SVGAGI. The V end lost 7 bases, the J end lost 1 base, and 16 bases lay between the germline ends. The CDR3 coding sequence is TGTGCCAGCATGGTGTTTGGCAGTTTCCAAGAGACCCAGTACTTC. Its protein product is CASMVFGSFQETQYF.

The gene calls are TRBV18 and TRBJ2-1, with D possibly being TRBD1 (5 bases). With 2 bases removed from V and 7 bases from J, the gap between germline ends came to 18 bases. This CDR3 is built from 16 residues. CDR1 KGHSH and CDR2 LQKENI come from the germline V gene. The CDR3 protein is CASSPSKGAGTNEQFF. The CDR3 nucleotides read TGTGCCAGCTCACCAAGCAAAGGGGCAGGAACTAATGAGCAGTTCTTC. Variable domain in full (rest from reference TRBV18 and TRBJ2-1): NAGVMQNPRHLVRRRGQEARLRCSPMKGHSHVYWYRQLPEEGLKFMVYLQKENIIDESGMPKERFSAEFPKEGPSILRIQQVVRGDSAAYFCASSPSKGAGTNEQFFGPGTRLTVL.

In this sample, this clone turned up many times. The chain recombines TRBV10-2 with TRBJ2-1; D may be TRBD2 (5 bases). Trimming cost V 6 bases and J 8 bases, with 11 bases left between them. The CDR3 has 12 amino acids. Germline CDR1 reads WSHSY; CDR2 reads SAAADI. The CDR3 bases are TGCGCCAGCAGGGGAGAGGGTCATGAGCAGTTCTTC. Amino acid sequence: CASRGEGHEQFF.

V usage is TRBV27 and J usage is TRBJ1-5; the D is unclear. CDR3 length: 14 amino acids. The germline V and J ends were trimmed by 2 bases and 6 bases, with 11 bases remaining between them. Germline V gene data show CDR1 as MNHEY and CDR2 as SMNVEV (reference sequence). The CDR3 loop reads CASSLIGEGQPQHF. The CDR3 nucleotides read TGTGCCAGCAGTTTAATTGGGGAGGGTCAGCCCCAGCATTTT.

The V and J genes are TRBV2 and TRBJ1-2, with D hard to call. This CDR3 has 15 residues. The V end was cut by 6 bases, the J end by 6 bases, with 20 bases between. Per the germline V gene, CDR1 is SNHLY and CDR2 is FYNNEI. The CDR3 bases are TGTGCCAGCAGCCAAACACCCGGGGTTGGGGATGGCTACACCTTC. Amino acid sequence: CASSQTPGVGDGYTF.

The rearrangement joins TRBV13 to TRBJ2-3; 7 nucleotides agree with TRBD2. The CDR3 runs to 15 residues. The germline V gene has CDR1 PRHDT and CDR2 FYEKMQ (reference sequence). The trim removed 5 bases at V and 4 bases at J, leaving 9 bases unmatched. CDR3 sequence (DNA): TGTGCCAGCAGCCACGGCACTAGCGAGGCAGATACGCAGTATTTT. It is translated as CASSHGTSEADTQYF.

The J gene is TRBJ1-1, the V gene TRBV7-9, with D possibly being TRBD1 (5 bases). This CDR3 is built from 12 residues. The V and J ends lost 4 bases and 8 bases respectively, with 11 bases between them. The germline gives CDR1 SEHNR, CDR2 FQNEAQ (reference sequence). The CDR3 protein is CASSSTAGEAFF. CDR3 in DNA: TGTGCCAGCAGCTCGACAGCGGGGGAAGCTTTCTTT.

The chain has TRBV2 and TRBJ1-4; 8 bases agree with TRBD1. In germline, CDR1 is SNHLY, CDR2 FYNNEI. There are 13 residues in the CDR3. V lost 10 bases, J lost 8 bases, and 9 bases stayed unmatched. The CDR3 is CATGTRGHEKLFF. The CDR3 DNA follows: TGTGCCACCGGAACCAGGGGGCACGAAAAACTGTTTTTT.

This rearrangement joins TRBV11-3 to TRBJ2-1; TRBD2 is a possible D gene (5 bases). This CDR3 has 17 amino acids. The ends were cut back, 5 bases at V and 0 bases at J, with 17 bases in the middle. Per the germline V gene, CDR1 is SGHNT and CDR2 is YENEEA. The CDR3 nucleotides read TGTGCCAGCAGCCCCGGCGGGCGGGTGTACTCCTACAATGAGCAGTTCTTC. It is translated as CASSPGGRVYSYNEQFF.

This chain joins TRBV19 and TRBJ1-2; 9 nucleotides match TRBD1. J lost 5 bases, V lost 5 bases, and 9 bases had no gene match. CDR3 length equals 15 residues. CDR1 is LNHDA and CDR2 is SQIVND in the germline V gene (reference sequence). CDR3 amino acids: CASSDSGTGRYGYTF. CDR3 DNA sequence: TGTGCCAGTAGTGATTCCGGGACAGGGAGGTATGGCTACACCTTC.

The V call is TRBV5-8, the J call TRBJ1-5; the D is unclear. The V gene lost 4 bases and the J gene lost 4 bases, with 21 bases spanning the gap. CDR1 SGHTS and CDR2 YDEGEE come from the germline V gene. The CDR3 length is 17 residues. CDR3 nucleotides: TGTGCCAGCAGCCCCAATTTGAGGGCAGAGACTAATCAGCCCCAGCATTTT. Residues: CASSPNLRAETNQPQHF.

The chain uses TRBV7-8 and TRBJ2-5; TRBD2 aligns across 12 bases. CDR1 and CDR2 (germline): SGHVS, FQNEAQ. The CDR3 is 15 amino acids. V trimming: 5 bases; J trimming: 4 bases; junction bases outside the gene matches: 5. CDR3 nucleotide sequence: TGTGCCAGCAGCGCTAGCGGGAGGGCCTCAGAGACCCAGTACTTC. This codes for CASSASGRASETQYF.

The chain employs TRBV6-6 and TRBJ1-4; D is unclear. CDR3 length equals 13 residues. The V end was cut by 3 bases, the J end by 8 bases, with 10 bases between. Germline CDR1 reads MNHNY; CDR2 reads SVGAGI (reference sequence). CDR3 loop: CASSYSPREKLFF. CDR3 nucleotides: TGTGCCAGCAGTTATTCTCCGCGAGAAAAACTGTTTTTT.

J is TRBJ2-1 and V is TRBV7-3; perhaps TRBD2 as D (6 bases). Trimming removed 1 base at V and 3 bases at J, with 10 bases between. Per the germline V gene, CDR1 is SGHTA and CDR2 is FQGTGA. The CDR3 totals 15 residues. Here the CDR3 DNA reads TGTGCCAGCAGCTTAATCGGGAGCGGCTACAATGAGCAGTTCTTC. Translating it yields CASSLIGSGYNEQFF.

The chain joins TRBV15 to TRBJ1-3; 9 nucleotides agree with TRBD1. After removal of 7 bases from V and 0 bases from J, the junction contained 10 bases not matched to a gene. The CDR3 covers 17 residues. Germline assignment: CDR1 LNHNV and CDR2 YYDKDF (reference sequence). CDR3 bases: TGTGCCACCACTCCGGGACAGGGACTTTACTCTGGAAACACCATATATTTT. It translates to CATTPGQGLYSGNTIYF.

The genes are TRBV4-3 and TRBJ1-2, with D possibly matching TRBD1 (6 bases). Germline-derived CDR1 and CDR2 are LGHNA and YSLEER. This CDR3 has 15 residues. Trimming pared 2 bases from V and 5 bases from J, leaving 15 bases between. This chain's CDR3 is CASSQRAQGGYGYTF. CDR3 in DNA: TGCGCCAGCAGCCAAAGAGCACAGGGAGGGTATGGCTACACCTTC.

The V and J genes are TRBV28 and TRBJ2-7; 7 bases map to TRBD2. The V and J ends lost 5 bases and 5 bases, in that order; junction bases with no gene match: 6. The CDR3 sequence is 13 residues long. Germline CDR1 MDHEN, CDR2 SYDVKM. The CDR3 coding sequence is TGTGCCAGCAGTGGCGGGAGTCGAGACGAGCAGTACTTC. Translating it yields CASSGGSRDEQYF. Full variable domain (remainder filled in from reference TRBV28 and TRBJ2-7): DVKVTQSSRYLVKRTGEKVFLECVQDMDHENMFWYRQDPGLGLRLIYFSYDVKMKEKGDIPEGYSVSREKKERFSLILESASTNQTSMYLCASSGGSRDEQYFGPGTRLTVT.

This clone occurred once. This chain connects TRBV7-9 to TRBJ1-2, with D uncertain. V lost 4 bases and J 4 bases, leaving 13 bases between the germline ends. The CDR3 has 14 amino acids. Germline V gives CDR1 SEHNR, CDR2 FQNEAQ (reference sequence). CDR3 sequence: CASSSNTDLYGYTF. The DNA of the CDR3 is TGTGCCAGCAGCTCCAACACAGACCTCTATGGCTACACCTTC.